Listed below are T cell receptor beta chains from one sample, sequenced in a study of blood T cell repertoires in COVID-19. Repertoires were generated with immunoSEQ multiplex PCR, while TCRdb's copy carries only in-frame clones and drops some. The sample records about 400,000 clones, approximately 88% being singletons. The specimen was peripheral blood. The origin of the receptors is a man aged 35-49 years with acute or convalescent COVID-19. Both conserved end residues are part of each CDR3. Fields, in order: J gene, V gene, D gene, CDR3 protein, CDR3 DNA. D genes are given only for firm matches.

>TRBJ2-1|TRBV30|-
CAWTRMSSYNEQFF
TGTGCCTGGACTAGGATGAGCTCCTACAATGAGCAGTTCTTC
>TRBJ1-5|TRBV6-5|-
CASSPYREGYQPQHF
TGTGCCAGCAGTCCCTATCGGGAGGGGTATCAGCCCCAGCATTTT
>TRBJ1-2|TRBV19|TRBD1
CASSIQGAYGYTF
TGTGCCAGTAGTATACAGGGGGCTTATGGCTACACCTTC
>TRBJ1-5|TRBV6-5|TRBD1
CASSKRQGDEPQHF
TGTGCCAGCAGTAAGAGACAGGGGGACGAGCCCCAGCATTTT
>TRBJ2-7|TRBV20-1|TRBD1
CSASLQGDYEQYF
TGCAGTGCTAGTCTACAGGGGGATTACGAGCAGTACTTC
>TRBJ1-1|TRBV7-3|TRBD1
CASSQGQGTEAFF
TGTGCCAGCAGCCAGGGACAGGGAACTGAAGCTTTCTTT
>TRBJ1-5|TRBV28|-
CASSISGRAQPQHF
TGTGCCAGCAGTATTTCAGGCCGCGCTCAGCCCCAGCATTTT
>TRBJ1-4|TRBV30|TRBD1
CAWRTFRDRVEKLFF
TGTGCCTGGAGGACATTCCGGGACAGGGTCGAAAAACTGTTTTTT
>TRBJ1-2|TRBV5-4|TRBD1
CASSFDRGQTF
TGTGCCAGCAGTTTCGACAGGGGGCAGACCTTC
>TRBJ2-2|TRBV3-1/TRBV3-2|-
CASSQGGDTGELFF
TGTGCCAGCAGCCAAGGGGGCGACACCGGGGAGCTGTTTTTT